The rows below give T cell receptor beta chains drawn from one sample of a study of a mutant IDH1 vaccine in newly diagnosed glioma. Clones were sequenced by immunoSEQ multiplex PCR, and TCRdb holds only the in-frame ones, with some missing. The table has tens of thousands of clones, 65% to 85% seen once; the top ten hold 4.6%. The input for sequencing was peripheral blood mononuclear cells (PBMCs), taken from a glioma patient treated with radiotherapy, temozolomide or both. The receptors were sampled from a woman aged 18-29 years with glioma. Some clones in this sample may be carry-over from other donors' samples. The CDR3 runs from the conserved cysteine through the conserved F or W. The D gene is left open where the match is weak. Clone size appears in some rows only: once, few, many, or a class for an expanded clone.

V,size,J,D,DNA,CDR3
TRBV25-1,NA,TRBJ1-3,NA,TGTGCCAGCAGTTCTACTCCAATAGTGGGTGGAAACACCATATATTTT,CASSSTPIVGGNTIYF
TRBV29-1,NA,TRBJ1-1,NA,TGCAGCGGCGGAAAGGCAGGGACGAACACTGAAGCTTTCTTT,CSGGKAGTNTEAFF
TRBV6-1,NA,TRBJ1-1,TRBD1,TGTGCCAGCAGTGGTCGGAGCGGACAGGGGGCGCCTGAAGCTTTCTTT,CASSGRSGQGAPEAFF
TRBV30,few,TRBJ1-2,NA,TGTGCCTGGAGTTGGCGGGGGATGCTCCGCTATGGCTACACCTTC,CAWSWRGMLRYGYTF
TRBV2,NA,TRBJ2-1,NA,TGTGCCAGCATTGACGGATCGGGAGAGCAGTTCTTC,CASIDGSGEQFF
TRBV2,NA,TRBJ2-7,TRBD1,TGTGCCAGCAGTGATGCGGACAGGAAGTTCTACGAGCAGTACTTC,CASSDADRKFYEQYF
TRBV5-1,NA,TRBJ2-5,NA,TGCGCCAGCAAAACAGGGGGGGGCCAAGAGACCCAGTACTTC,CASKTGGGQETQYF
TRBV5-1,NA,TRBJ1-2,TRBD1,TGCGCCAGCAGCTTTGGCACAGGGGTAGGCTATGGCTACACCTTC,CASSFGTGVGYGYTF
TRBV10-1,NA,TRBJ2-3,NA,TGCGCCAGCAGTGAGGACTCCCCAGCCACAGATACGCAGTATTTT,CASSEDSPATDTQYF
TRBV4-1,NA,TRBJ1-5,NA,TGCGCCAGCAGCCAGAGACAGTATCAGCCCCAGCATTTT,CASSQRQYQPQHF
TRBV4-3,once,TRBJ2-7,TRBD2,TGCGCCAGCAGCCAAGACCTAGCGGGGATCTACGAGCAGTACTTC,CASSQDLAGIYEQYF
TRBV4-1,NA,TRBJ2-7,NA,TGCGCCAGCAGCCAAGTCTATAGCTACGAGCAGTACTTC,CASSQVYSYEQYF
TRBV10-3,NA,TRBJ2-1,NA,TGTGCCATCAGTATTTCGGGGGTCGGGAATGAGCAGTTCTTC,CAISISGVGNEQFF
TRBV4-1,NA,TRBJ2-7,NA,TGCGCCAGCAGCCACGGTACTAGCCTCGAGCAGTACTTC,CASSHGTSLEQYF
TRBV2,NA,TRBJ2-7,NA,TGTGCCAGCAGTGACTTGACAGGACCCTACGAGCAGTACTTC,CASSDLTGPYEQYF
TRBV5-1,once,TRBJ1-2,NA,TGCGCCAGCAGCTTGGCCGGGAGGGAGGGCTACACCTTC,CASSLAGREGYTF
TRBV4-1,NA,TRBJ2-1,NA,TGCGCCAGCAGCCAAGATTTGGCGCTAGAGCAGTTCTTC,CASSQDLALEQFF
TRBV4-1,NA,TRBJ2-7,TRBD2,TGCGCCAGCAGCCAAGATCGAGGGCCCGAAGCGGGAGGGTCCTACGAGCAGTACTTC,CASSQDRGPEAGGSYEQYF
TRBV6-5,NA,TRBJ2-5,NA,TGTGCCAGCAGCCAGAGGCGGGGGCTACAAGAGACCCAGTACTTC,CASSQRRGLQETQYF
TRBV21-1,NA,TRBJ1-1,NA,TGTGCCAGCAGCAAAAGGTGTCCAGGGATGAACACTGAAGCTTTCTTT,CASSKRCPGMNTEAFF
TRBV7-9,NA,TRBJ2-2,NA,TGTGCCAGCAGCCTGAGCGCCCTACTGACCGGGGAGCTGTTTTTT,CASSLSALLTGELFF
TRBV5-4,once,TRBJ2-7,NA,TGTGCCAGCAGCCCGAGTTGGGCTTCCTACGAGCAGTACTTC,CASSPSWASYEQYF
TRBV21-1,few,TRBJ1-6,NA,TGTGCCAGCAGGCGAAAATTAGCTACACATCATAATTCACCCCTCCACTTT,CASRRKLATHHNSPLHF
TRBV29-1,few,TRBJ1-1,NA,TGCAGCGTTGAAGTGAACACTGAAGCTTTCTTT,CSVEVNTEAFF
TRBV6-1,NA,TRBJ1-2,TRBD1,TGTGCCAGCAGTGCAGCGGGACAGGGCGGCTATGGCTACACCTTC,CASSAAGQGGYGYTF
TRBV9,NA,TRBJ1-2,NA,TGTGCCAGCAGCCCCGACACGGGCTATGGCTACACCTTC,CASSPDTGYGYTF
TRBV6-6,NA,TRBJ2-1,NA,TGTGCCAGCAGTTACTCGAAGGGGGGGGAGCAGTTCTTC,CASSYSKGGEQFF
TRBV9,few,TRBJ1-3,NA,TGTGCCAGCAGCTTCCGGGACACCTCTGGAAACACCATATATTTT,CASSFRDTSGNTIYF
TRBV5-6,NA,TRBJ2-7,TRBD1,TGTGCCAGCAGCGGTCGACAGGGTGTTAGATCCTACGAGCAGTACTTC,CASSGRQGVRSYEQYF
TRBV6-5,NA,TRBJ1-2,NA,TGTGCCAGCAGTCCAACTGGAATAGGCTACACCTTC,CASSPTGIGYTF
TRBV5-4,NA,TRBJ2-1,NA,TGTGCCAGCAGTCCTCTGGGGGCAGCCAATGAGCAGTTCTTC,CASSPLGAANEQFF
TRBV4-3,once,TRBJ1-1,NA,TGCGCCAGCAGCCAAGACAGGATGAACACTGAAGCTTTCTTT,CASSQDRMNTEAFF
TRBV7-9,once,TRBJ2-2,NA,TGTGCCAGCAGCCGACGCACATCTAACACCGGGGAGCTGTTTTTT,CASSRRTSNTGELFF
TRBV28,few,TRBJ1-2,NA,TGTGCCAGCAGCGGCGGAGTCAGGAAGGGCTACACCTTC,CASSGGVRKGYTF
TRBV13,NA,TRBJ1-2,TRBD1,TGTGCCAGCAGCTTAGGGGGACAGGGACGTGGCTACACCTTC,CASSLGGQGRGYTF
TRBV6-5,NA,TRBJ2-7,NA,TGTGCCAGCAGCCACCCTAGGAAGGGGTCCTACGAGCAGTACTTC,CASSHPRKGSYEQYF
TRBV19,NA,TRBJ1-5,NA,TGTGCCAGTAGGGGGGGACCCAATCAGCCCCAGCATTTT,CASRGGPNQPQHF
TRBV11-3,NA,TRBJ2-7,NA,TGTGCCAGCAGCCAAAGAACCCCCGGCTCCGAGCAGTACTTC,CASSQRTPGSEQYF
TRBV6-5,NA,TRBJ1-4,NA,TGTGCCAGCAGTTACTCGAGGGGGAGTGAAAAACTGTTTTTT,CASSYSRGSEKLFF
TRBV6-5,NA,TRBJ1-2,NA,TGTGCCAGCCGAAGGGGCGTATTAGGCTACACCTTC,CASRRGVLGYTF
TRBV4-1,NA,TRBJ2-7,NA,TGCGCCAGCAGCCAAGGGACGCTTGGCTCCTACGAGCAGTACTTC,CASSQGTLGSYEQYF
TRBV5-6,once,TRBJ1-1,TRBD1,TGTGCCAGCAGCTTCGGGAGCCTGACAGGGTCGAACACTGAAGCTTTCTTT,CASSFGSLTGSNTEAFF
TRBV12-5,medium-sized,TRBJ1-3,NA,TGTGCTAGTGGTGCGGGACCGCTCTCTGGAAACACCATATATTTT,CASGAGPLSGNTIYF
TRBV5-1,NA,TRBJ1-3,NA,TGCGCCAGCAGCTTGGATGGGAATAATGGAGGCAACACCATATATTTT,CASSLDGNNGGNTIYF
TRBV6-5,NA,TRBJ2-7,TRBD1,TGTGCCAGCAGTTATGGACAGGGGACCTACGAGCAGTACTTC,CASSYGQGTYEQYF
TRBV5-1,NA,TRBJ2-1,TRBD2,TGCGCCAGCAGCTTCCCACCACTAGCGGGAGCGGGGGAGCAGTTCTTC,CASSFPPLAGAGEQFF
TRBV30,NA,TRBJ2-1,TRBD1,TGTGCCTGGAGCTCGGGACAGTCCTACAATGAGCAGTTCTTC,CAWSSGQSYNEQFF
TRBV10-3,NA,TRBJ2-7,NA,TGTGCCATCAGTGCAACCGGGCCACAGTCCTACGAGCAGTACTTC,CAISATGPQSYEQYF